This T cell receptor (beta chain) was sequenced for a study of graft-versus-host responses after intestinal transplantation. As to this clone: The antigen is unknown. Mismatch with germline at one junction end may stem from a read error.

The data were produced by immunoSEQ multiplex PCR, yet TCRdb's version contains in-frame clones alone and is incomplete. This sample has under 65,000 clones; about 94% occur once, and the top ten carry 0.38%. Findings and caveats of the study: Analysis identified GvH clones in recipient marrow, with some appearing first in ileum or blood.

The sequences come from unstimulated CD4+ T cells sorted from spleen or lymph node cells, collected before transplant. This sequence was found in a human donor who was the organ donor for an intestinal transplant.

CDR3: CVSSFRAGTSTDTQYF. In DNA form, the CDR3 reads TGTGTCAGCAGCTTCAGGGCGGGGACTAGCACAGATACGCAGTATTTT. The chain recombines TRBV7-9 with TRBJ2-3, with D possibly TRBD2 on 6 matching bases. Germline V gene data show CDR1 as SEHNR and CDR2 as FQNEAQ (reference sequence). There are 16 residues in the CDR3.